Presented here are 2 T cell receptor beta chains from one specimen sequenced in a study of shared clonotypes between healthy human individuals. The repertoire was sequenced with immunoSEQ multiplex PCR; TCRdb's copy has only in-frame clones and lacks some. Of some 92,000 clones listed, roughly half were seen once; the top ten hold over 12%. Input material: PBMCs. These receptors came from a woman aged 40 to 50 in good health. Some clones in this sample may be carry-over from other donors' samples.

The CDR3 DNA follows: TGCAGCGGCCTGGCAGTAGGTCAAGAGACCCAGTACTTC. As protein: CSGLAVGQETQYF. The chain has TRBV29-1 and TRBJ2-5; D uncertain. The CDR3 contains 13 residues. V gave up 7 bases and J gave up 2 bases, with 14 bases separating them. Germline V lookup: CDR1 SQVTM, CDR2 ANQGSEA.

In the case of this clone: One base separates it from a far larger clone, so it is likely a read error. This chain joins TRBV7-2 and TRBJ1-2, with 8 bases that match TRBD1. Germline CDR1 SGHTA, CDR2 FQGNSA. CDR3 length: 14 amino acids. The CDR3 sequence: CAGSPDRANYGYTF. CDR3 sequence (DNA): TGTGCCGGCAGCCCGGACAGGGCAAACTATGGCTACACCTTC.